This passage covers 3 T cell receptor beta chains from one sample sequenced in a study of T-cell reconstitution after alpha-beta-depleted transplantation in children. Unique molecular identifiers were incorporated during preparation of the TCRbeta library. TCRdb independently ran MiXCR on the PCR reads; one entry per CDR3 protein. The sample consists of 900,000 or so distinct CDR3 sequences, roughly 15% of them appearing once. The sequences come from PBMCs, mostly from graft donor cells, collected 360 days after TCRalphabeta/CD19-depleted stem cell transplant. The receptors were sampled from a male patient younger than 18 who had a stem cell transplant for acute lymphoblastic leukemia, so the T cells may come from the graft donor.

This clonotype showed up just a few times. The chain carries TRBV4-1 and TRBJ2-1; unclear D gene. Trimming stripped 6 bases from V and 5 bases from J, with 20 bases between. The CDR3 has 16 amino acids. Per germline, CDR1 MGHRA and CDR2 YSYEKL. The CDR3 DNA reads TGCGCCAGCAGTACAACCTCTTACCACCAAAACAATGAGCAGTTCTTC. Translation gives CASSTTSYHQNNEQFF.

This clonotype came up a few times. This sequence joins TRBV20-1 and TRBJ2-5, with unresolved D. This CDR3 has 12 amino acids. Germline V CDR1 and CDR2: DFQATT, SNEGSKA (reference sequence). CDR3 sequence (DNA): TGCAGCCCTTCGGTACCTCAAGAGACCCAGTACTTC. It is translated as CSPSVPQETQYF.

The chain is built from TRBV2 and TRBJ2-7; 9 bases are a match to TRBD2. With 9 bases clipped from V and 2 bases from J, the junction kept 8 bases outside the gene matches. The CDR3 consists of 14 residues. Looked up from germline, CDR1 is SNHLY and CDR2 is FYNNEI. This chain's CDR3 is CASPNTSGPYEQYF. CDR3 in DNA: TGTGCCAGTCCTAATACTAGCGGGCCCTACGAGCAGTACTTC. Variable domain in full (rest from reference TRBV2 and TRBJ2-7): EPEVTQTPSHQVTQMGQEVILRCVPISNHLYFYWYRQILGQKVEFLVSFYNNEISEKSEIFDDQFSVERPDGSNFTLKIRSTKLEDSAMYFCASPNTSGPYEQYFGPGTRLTVT.